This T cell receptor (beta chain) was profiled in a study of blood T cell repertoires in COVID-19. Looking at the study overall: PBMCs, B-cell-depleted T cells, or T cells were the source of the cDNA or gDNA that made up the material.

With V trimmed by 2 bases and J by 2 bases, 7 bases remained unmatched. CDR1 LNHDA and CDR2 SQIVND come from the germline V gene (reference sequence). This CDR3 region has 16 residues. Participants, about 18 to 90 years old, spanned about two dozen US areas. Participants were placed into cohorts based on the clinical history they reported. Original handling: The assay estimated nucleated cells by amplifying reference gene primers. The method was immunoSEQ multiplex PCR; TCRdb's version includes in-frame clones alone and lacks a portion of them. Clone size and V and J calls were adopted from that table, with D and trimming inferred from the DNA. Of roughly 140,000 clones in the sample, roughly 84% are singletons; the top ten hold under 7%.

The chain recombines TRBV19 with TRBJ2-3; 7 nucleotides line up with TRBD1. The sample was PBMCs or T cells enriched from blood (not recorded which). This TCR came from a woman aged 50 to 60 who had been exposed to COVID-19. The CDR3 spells CASSIPRDRFTDTQYF. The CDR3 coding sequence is TGTGCCAGTAGTATACCCCGGGACAGATTCACAGATACGCAGTATTTT.